This T cell receptor beta chain was sequenced in a study of blood T cells in healthy people across ages. Study results and limitations: Aged donors had fewer naive CD4+ cells and lower diversity than long-lived donors.

Healthy Caucasian individuals from Russia aged roughly 6 to 90 served as donors. The table lists this clonotype with a few counts. Its specificity is not known. Using a J-beta primer mix together with a sample-barcoded 5' primer, a second PCR was run for 7 to 11 cycles. Template switching added a 12-random-nucleotide identifier to every cDNA molecule. From the 5' RACE reads, TCRdb called clonotypes with MiXCR, one entry per CDR3 protein. The repertoire has 1.5 million to 2 million distinct CDR3 sequences, approximately 28% of them found once; the top ten carry about 8%. The receptor comes from a woman aged 25 to 39 in good health. The sequenced sample consisted of blood.

CDR3 loop: CASSYPEGGQGKAEAFF. The CDR3 DNA reads TGTGCCAGCAGTTACCCAGAAGGTGGACAGGGGAAGGCTGAAGCTTTCTTT. This rearrangement joins TRBV6-6 to TRBJ1-1; TRBD1 aligns across 9 bases. Germline assignment: CDR1 MNHNY and CDR2 SVGAGI (reference sequence). This CDR3 contains 17 residues. Germline trimming cut 2 bases from V and 6 bases from J; bases unmatched to any gene: 13.